The sequence of this T cell receptor (beta chain) was determined in a study of CXCR3-negative and CXCR3-positive naive CD8 T cells. Study-level findings and limits: Hydrophobicity of TRB CDR3s was greater in CXCR3-positive naive cells than in CXCR3-negative naive cells.

Concerning this clonotype: No antigen is known for it.

Germline CDR1 and CDR2: LNHDA and SQIVND (reference sequence). The CDR3 contains 16 residues. UMI labels and 5' RACE were used to prepare the TRB cDNA libraries. Reanalyzing the 5' RACE reads, TCRdb keeps one entry per CDR3 protein, without DNA. The data show about 150,000 distinct CDR3 sequences, and the top ten clones hold just under 0.5%. Sequenced sample: naive CXCR3+ CD8+ T cells from blood. Subset described: CD45RO-CCR7+CD27+CD95- naive CD8+ T cells expressing CXCR3 (TNR3+). The rearrangement joins TRBV19 to TRBJ1-1; TCRdb's D call, TRBD1, is unchecked because there is no DNA. This TCR was recovered from a human donor in good health. Some clones in this sample may be carry-over from other donors' samples. This CDR3 reads CASSQAAGAWATEAFF.